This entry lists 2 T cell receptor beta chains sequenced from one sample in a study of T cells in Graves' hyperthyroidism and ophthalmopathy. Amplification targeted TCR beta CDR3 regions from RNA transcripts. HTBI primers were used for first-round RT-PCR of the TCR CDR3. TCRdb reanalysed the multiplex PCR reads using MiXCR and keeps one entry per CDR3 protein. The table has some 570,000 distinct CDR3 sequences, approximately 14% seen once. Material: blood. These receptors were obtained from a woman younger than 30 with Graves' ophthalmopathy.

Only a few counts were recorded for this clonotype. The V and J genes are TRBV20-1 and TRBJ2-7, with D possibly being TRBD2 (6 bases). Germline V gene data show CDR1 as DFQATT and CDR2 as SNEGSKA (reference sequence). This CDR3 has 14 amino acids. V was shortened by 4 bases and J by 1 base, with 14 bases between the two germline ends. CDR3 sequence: CSAKTRPKSYEQYF. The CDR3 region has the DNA TGCAGTGCTAAGACTAGGCCCAAATCCTACGAGCAGTACTTC.

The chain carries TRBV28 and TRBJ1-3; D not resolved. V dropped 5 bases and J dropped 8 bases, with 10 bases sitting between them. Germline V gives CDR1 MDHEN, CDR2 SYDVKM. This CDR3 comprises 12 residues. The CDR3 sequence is CASSPSLDTIYF. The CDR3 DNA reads TGTGCCAGCAGTCCCTCGCTTGACACCATATATTTT.